The next 30 T cell receptor beta chains were all read from a single sample in a study of T cells in Graves' hyperthyroidism and ophthalmopathy. TCR beta CDR3 region amplification was performed from RNA transcripts. Primed by the HTBI set, a first-round RT-PCR was run on the TCR CDR3. TCRdb used MiXCR to reprocess the multiplex PCR reads, holding one entry per CDR3 protein. The sample records a few hundred thousand distinct CDR3 sequences, 15% to 20% being singletons. Material for sequencing was blood. These receptor sequences come from a woman in her 30s with Graves' ophthalmopathy.

In this sample, this clonotype turned up many times. The chain carries TRBV7-2 and TRBJ2-3; D is perhaps TRBD2 (5 bases). Per the germline V gene, CDR1 is SGHTA and CDR2 is FQGNSA. The V end lost 3 bases, the J end lost 6 bases, and 7 bases lay between the germline ends. The CDR3 has 12 amino acids. CDR3 region: CASSFPGDTQYF. CDR3 sequence (DNA): TGTGCCAGCAGCTTTCCGGGGGATACGCAGTATTTT.

This clonotype was picked up a small number of times. The chain carries TRBV7-9 and TRBJ2-1, with 7 positions matching TRBD1. The germline CDR1 and CDR2 sequences are SEHNR and FQNEAQ (reference sequence). J lost 8 bases, V lost 6 bases, and 13 bases had no gene match. The length of the CDR3 is 15 residues. Written as DNA, the CDR3 is TGTGCCAGCAGTTTCCGACAGGGCGACCGGGATGAGCAGTTCTTC. Translation gives CASSFRQGDRDEQFF.

Ten or more counts support this clonotype. The V call is TRBV7-9, the J call TRBJ2-7; 12 positions match TRBD2. Per germline, CDR1 SEHNR and CDR2 FQNEAQ (reference sequence). V shed 5 bases and J 6 bases; nucleotides not matched to a gene: 8. The CDR3 sequence is 15 residues long. The CDR3 DNA reads TGTGCCAGCAGCCAAACGACTAGCGGGAGTGGCGAGCAGTACTTC. It translates to CASSQTTSGSGEQYF.

This chain uses TRBV28 with TRBJ2-7, with D tentatively TRBD1 (6 bases). Deletions cut 4 bases from V and 3 bases from J, with 13 bases between. Germline V lookup: CDR1 MDHEN, CDR2 SYDVKM. The length of the CDR3 is 14 residues. DNA for the CDR3: TGTGCCAGCAGTTCGACCAGACAGGTCTACGAGCAGTACTTC. It specifies CASSSTRQVYEQYF.

Many counts were recorded for this clonotype. The J gene is TRBJ2-7, the V gene TRBV7-2; D possibly matches TRBD1 or TRBD2 (5 bases each). CDR1 is SGHTA, CDR2 FQGNSA, per germline. V lost 5 bases, J lost 2 bases, and 13 bases lay in between. This CDR3 has 14 residues. CDR3 sequence (DNA): TGTGCCAGCAGCGAATGGGGGAGACCCTACGAGCAGTACTTC. Protein sequence: CASSEWGRPYEQYF.

This clonotype was seen only once. This could be a read error, since a much larger clone is one nucleotide away. The gene calls are TRBV20-1 and TRBJ2-5; D is unclear. The CDR3 runs 13 residues. The V end lost 5 bases, the J end lost 7 bases, and 17 bases lay between the germline ends. The germline gives CDR1 DFQATT, CDR2 SNEGSKA (reference sequence). CDR3 amino acids: CSAQKAGPGTQYF. CDR3 nucleotides: TGCAGTGCTCAAAAGGCAGGTCCTGGGACCCAGTACTTC.

This sequence joins TRBV19 and TRBJ2-5; a possible D gene is TRBD2 (5 bases). Germline CDR1 is LNHDA and CDR2 is SQIVND (reference sequence). This CDR3 has 13 amino acids. With 5 bases removed from V and 4 bases from J, the gap between germline ends came to 11 bases. CDR3 sequence reads: CASSPGFGETQYF. Here the CDR3 DNA reads TGTGCCAGTAGTCCGGGGTTCGGAGAGACCCAGTACTTC.

This clonotype was detected only once. This may arise from a read error, as a much more abundant clone is one base away. The chain couples TRBV28 to TRBJ1-3; possible D gene TRBD1, 5 bases. Germline lookup yields CDR1 MDHEN and CDR2 SYDVKM. This CDR3 has 16 residues. The DNA for the CDR3 is TGTGCCAGCAATATTGCAGGGATCGGTACTGGAAACACCATGTATTTT. Translation: CASNIAGIGTGNTMYF.

There are a few counts of this clonotype. The chain recombines TRBV27 with TRBJ2-3; possible D gene TRBD2, 6 bases. CDR1 is MNHEY and CDR2 is SMNVEV in the germline V gene (reference sequence). V lost 7 bases and J 3 bases, leaving 20 bases between the germline ends. The CDR3 is 16 residues long. CDR3: CASTRAMPAGTDTQYF. The CDR3, as DNA: TGTGCCAGCACTCGTGCTATGCCCGCGGGGACAGATACGCAGTATTTT.

This clonotype was counted many times. V and J are TRBV7-2 and TRBJ2-1; D is unresolved. From germline, CDR1 is SGHTA and CDR2 FQGNSA. V gave up 1 base and J gave up 5 bases, with 9 bases separating them. The CDR3 runs 14 residues. This CDR3 is CASSLGTANNEQFF. As DNA, the CDR3 is TGTGCCAGCAGCTTAGGCACAGCGAACAATGAGCAGTTCTTC. Full variable domain (remainder filled in from reference TRBV7-2 and TRBJ2-1): GAGVSQSPSNKVTEKGKDVELRCDPISGHTALYWYRQSLGQGLEFLIYFQGNSAPDKSGLPSDRFSAERTGGSVSTLTIQRTQQEDSAVYLCASSLGTANNEQFFGPGTRLTVL.

CDR3 nucleotides: TGTGCCAGCAGCGGCCGTTGGGGGGGTGAAAAACTGTTTTTT. Its protein is CASSGRWGGEKLFF. This chain joins TRBV7-2 and TRBJ1-4; TRBD1 might be the D (5 bases). The CDR3 has 14 residues. V lost 5 bases to trimming and J lost 7 bases, with 14 bases between them. Germline V gene data show CDR1 as SGHTA and CDR2 as FQGNSA. The full variable domain, its missing parts supplied by reference TRBV7-2 and TRBJ1-4, is GAGVSQSPSNKVTEKGKDVELRCDPISGHTALYWYRQSLGQGLEFLIYFQGNSAPDKSGLPSDRFSAERTGGSVSTLTIQRTQQEDSAVYLCASSGRWGGEKLFFGSGTQLSVL.

With regard to this clonotype: A much larger clonotype is one base distant, so this may be a read error. The chain recombines TRBV7-2 with TRBJ2-7, with a weak D call TRBD2 (6 bases). Looked up from germline, CDR1 is SGHTA and CDR2 is FQGNSA. V was clipped by 1 base and J by 5 bases, with 18 bases between them. CDR3 length: 16 residues. CDR3 region: CASSLEEGRPFHEQYF. The CDR3, as DNA: TGTGCCAGCAGCTTAGAGGAGGGACGACCCTTCCACGAGCAGTACTTC.

This rearrangement joins TRBV28 to TRBJ2-5; 13 bases match TRBD2. With 6 bases clipped from V and 2 bases from J, the junction kept 21 bases outside the gene matches. Per the germline V gene, CDR1 is MDHEN and CDR2 is SYDVKM. The CDR3 runs 21 residues. The CDR3 protein is CASSTPASYTSGRAHQETQYF. DNA of the CDR3: TGTGCCAGCAGCACTCCCGCGTCATACACTAGCGGGAGGGCACATCAAGAGACCCAGTACTTC.

In this sample, this clonotype turned up many times. The CDR3 sequence: CSAPKWRGDRVGRSYNEQFF. The CDR3 nucleotides read TGCAGTGCCCCAAAGTGGAGGGGGGATCGAGTGGGTAGGTCCTACAATGAGCAGTTCTTC. V gene TRBV20-1 combines with J gene TRBJ2-1, with D tentatively TRBD1 or TRBD2 (6 bases each). The V gene lost 6 bases and the J gene lost 1 base, with 31 bases spanning the gap. The germline CDR1 and CDR2 sequences are DFQATT and SNEGSKA (reference sequence). The CDR3 consists of 20 residues.

In its sample, this clonotype was seen a few times. This chain links TRBV28 with TRBJ2-7, with a possible D match to TRBD1 (5 bases). Deletions cut 8 bases from V and 4 bases from J, with 18 bases between. Germline-derived CDR1 and CDR2 are MDHEN and SYDVKM. The length of the CDR3 is 14 residues. The CDR3 here is CASLKFAAGYEQYF. CDR3 coding DNA: TGTGCCAGCTTAAAATTCGCGGCAGGGTACGAGCAGTACTTC.

This clonotype was counted only a few times. The chain uses TRBV27 and TRBJ1-6; the D is unclear. The V gene's germline CDR1 is MNHEY and CDR2 SMNVEV (reference sequence). The CDR3 runs to 15 residues. Trimming cost V 3 bases and J 0 bases, with 6 bases left between them. CDR3 sequence (DNA): TGTGCCAGCAGTTTTGAGAGCTCCTATAATTCACCCCTCCACTTT. As protein: CASSFESSYNSPLHF.

The table lists this clonotype with many counts. V and J are TRBV28 and TRBJ2-3; 7 nucleotides agree with TRBD1. Germline V CDR1 and CDR2: MDHEN, SYDVKM. V was clipped by 7 bases and J by 4 bases; unmatched bases: 8. This CDR3 has 14 residues. In DNA, the CDR3 is TGTGCCAGCACCACAGGGGTTCATTCAGATACGCAGTATTTT. Translation: CASTTGVHSDTQYF.

This clonotype was seen a few times. The J gene is TRBJ2-2, the V gene TRBV7-8, with 9 bases fitting TRBD2. The germline gives CDR1 SGHVS, CDR2 FQNEAQ. The junction had 24 bases not matched to a gene; V was cut back by 1 base and J by 0 bases. The length of the CDR3 is 24 residues. The CDR3 bases are TGTGCCAGCAGCTTAGATAAGATGCCTAGCGGGAACCCCTATCGATTGGCGAACACCGGGGAGCTGTTTTTT. It encodes CASSLDKMPSGNPYRLANTGELFF.

This clonotype was counted at least ten times. The genes are TRBV3-1 and TRBJ2-7; 7 bases fit TRBD1. Per the germline V gene, CDR1 is LGHDT and CDR2 is YNNKEL (reference sequence). There are 15 residues in the CDR3. J gave up 4 bases and V 0 bases, and 6 bases lay outside the gene matches. DNA for the CDR3: TGTGCCAGCAGCCAAGATAGGACAGGCGCGTACGAGCAGTACTTC. Protein sequence: CASSQDRTGAYEQYF.

This clonotype was picked up a small number of times. V usage is TRBV6-4 and J usage is TRBJ2-1; no reliable D call. V lost 10 bases to trimming and J lost 6 bases, with 16 bases between them. The CDR3 is made up of 13 amino acids. Germline V gene lookup returns CDR1 MRHNA and CDR2 SNTAGT. For the CDR3, the DNA is TGTGCCACCTCAACTTCATGGGGCAATGAGCAGTTCTTC. Translation: CATSTSWGNEQFF.

V and J are TRBV7-2 and TRBJ2-1; TRBD2 might be the D (6 bases). The CDR3 loop spans 15 amino acids. V was cut by 5 bases and J by 6 bases, with 17 bases left in between. The germline gives CDR1 SGHTA, CDR2 FQGNSA. CDR3 protein: CASSPSGRKGNEQFF. Here the CDR3 DNA reads TGTGCCAGCAGCCCTTCCGGGAGAAAAGGCAATGAGCAGTTCTTC.

The chain employs TRBV5-1 and TRBJ1-2, with D possibly TRBD1 on 5 matching bases. Trimming took 10 bases from V and 0 from J, leaving 22 bases between them. This CDR3 has 16 residues. CDR1 is SGHRS and CDR2 is YFSETQ in the germline V gene. CDR3 DNA sequence: TGCGCCCGCTCTCCAGGGACCAGTTCGGCTAACTATGGCTACACCTTC. It yields the protein CARSPGTSSANYGYTF. Full variable domain (rest looked up from reference TRBV5-1 and TRBJ1-2): KAGVTQTPRYLIKTRGQQVTLSCSPISGHRSVSWYQQTPGQGLQFLFEYFSETQRNKGNFPGRFSGRQFSNSRSEMNVSTLELGDSALYLCARSPGTSSANYGYTFGSGTRLTVV.

This clonotype was detected only a few times. The gene calls are TRBV20-1 and TRBJ1-5, with 9 bases aligning to TRBD1. The CDR3 spans 16 residues. With 6 bases clipped from V and 9 bases from J, the junction kept 18 bases outside the gene matches. Germline V gene sequence: CDR1 DFQATT, CDR2 SNEGSKA (reference sequence). CDR3 DNA: TGCAGTGCGAGATCTGTGGACAGGGGATCGGGGTGGCCCCAGCATTTT. Translation: CSARSVDRGSGWPQHF.

This clonotype showed up just a few times. This chain connects TRBV20-1 to TRBJ2-7, with 9 bases fitting TRBD2. The V gene's germline CDR1 is DFQATT and CDR2 SNEGSKA (reference sequence). The CDR3 totals 13 residues. Losses at the gene ends were 3 bases for V and 5 bases for J; bases not matched to a gene: 5. DNA of the CDR3: TGCAGTGCTAGGGGGACTAGCCACGACGAGCAGTACTTC. Its translation: CSARGTSHDEQYF.

This rearrangement joins TRBV6-2 or TRBV6-3 to TRBJ2-5, with TRBD2 identical over 13 bases. Germline V gene lookup returns CDR1 MNHEY and CDR2 SVGEGT. The V gene end was trimmed by 6 bases and the J gene end by 3 bases; junction bases not matched to a gene: 4. This CDR3 comprises 15 residues. The CDR3 nucleotides are TGTGCCAGCAGACCCGGACTAGCGGGAGAAGAGACCCAGTACTTC. Protein: CASRPGLAGEETQYF.

Many counts were recorded for this clonotype. This chain joins TRBV30 and TRBJ2-3; unclear D gene. This CDR3 comprises 11 residues. The V gene's germline CDR1 is GTSNPN and CDR2 SVGIG (reference sequence). The ends were cut back, 3 bases at V and 4 bases at J, with 5 bases in the middle. CDR3 DNA sequence: TGTGCCTGGAGACCGGCAGATACGCAGTATTTT. It translates to CAWRPADTQYF.

The gene calls are TRBV18 and TRBJ2-3; TRBD2 aligns across 10 bases. The CDR3 consists of 17 residues. Germline trimming cut 3 bases from V and 2 bases from J; bases unmatched to any gene: 8. Germline V gene sequence: CDR1 KGHSH, CDR2 LQKENI. The CDR3 spells CASSPLAGEFHTDTQYF. In DNA, the CDR3 is TGTGCCAGCTCACCGCTAGCGGGAGAATTTCACACAGATACGCAGTATTTT.

The J gene is TRBJ2-2, the V gene TRBV6-1, with 10 bases identical to TRBD1. J lost 6 bases, V lost 6 bases, and 7 bases had no gene match. The CDR3 length is 15 residues. CDR1 and CDR2 from the germline V gene are MNHNS and SASEGT. For the CDR3, the DNA is TGTGCCAGCAGCAATCGACAGGGGGCTGCCGGGGAGCTGTTTTTT. Translating it yields CASSNRQGAAGELFF.

In its sample, this clonotype was seen a few times. Here the CDR3 reads CASKLSGGTFPEAFF. DNA for the CDR3: TGTGCCAGTAAACTTTCTGGGGGTACTTTTCCTGAAGCTTTCTTT. V gene TRBV19 combines with J gene TRBJ1-1; D is possibly TRBD1 (5 bases). CDR1 is LNHDA, CDR2 SQIVND, per germline (reference sequence). V lost 7 bases, J lost 6 bases, and 21 bases lay in between. CDR3 length: 15 residues.

This clonotype was counted between two and nine times. This chain connects TRBV28 to TRBJ1-2; unclear D gene. The CDR3 totals 13 residues. Germline CDR1 is MDHEN and CDR2 is SYDVKM. V was shortened by 2 bases and J by 4 bases, with 8 bases between the two germline ends. CDR3: CASSLKEVYGYTF. The CDR3 nucleotides read TGTGCCAGCAGTTTAAAAGAGGTCTATGGCTACACCTTC.